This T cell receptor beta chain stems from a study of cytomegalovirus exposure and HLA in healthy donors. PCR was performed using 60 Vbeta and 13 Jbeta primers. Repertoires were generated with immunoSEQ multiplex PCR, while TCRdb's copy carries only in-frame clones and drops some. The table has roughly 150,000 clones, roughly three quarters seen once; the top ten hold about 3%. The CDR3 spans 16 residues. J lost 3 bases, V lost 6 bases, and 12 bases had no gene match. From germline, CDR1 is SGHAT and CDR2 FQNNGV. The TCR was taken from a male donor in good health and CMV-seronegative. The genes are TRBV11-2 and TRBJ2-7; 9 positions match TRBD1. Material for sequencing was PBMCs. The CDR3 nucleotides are TGTGCCAGCAGTTTCAATATGGACAGGGGCTTCTACGAGCAGTACTTC. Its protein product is CASSFNMDRGFYEQYF.